This entry lists 2 T cell receptor beta chains sequenced from one sample in a study of T cells in localized non-small cell lung cancer. Data came from immunoSEQ multiplex PCR; TCRdb stores just in-frame clones and leaves some out. The sample holds some 56,000 clones; 75% to 90% are singletons and the top ten take approximately 5.2%. The specimen was peripheral blood, collected before any cancer treatment. The receptors derive from a woman aged 40 to 75 with stage I lung adenocarcinoma.

This clone was observed a single time. The J gene is TRBJ1-6, the V gene TRBV7-9; D ambiguous. CDR1 SEHNR and CDR2 FQNEAQ come from the germline V gene (reference sequence). The CDR3 consists of 15 residues. V was clipped by 5 bases and J by 13 bases, with 21 bases between them. CDR3 sequence reads: CASSPDGPLWTPLHF. The CDR3 DNA reads TGTGCCAGCAGCCCCGACGGACCCTTATGGACGCCCCTCCACTTT.

The rearrangement uses TRBV6-6 and TRBJ2-3; D gene ambiguous. The germline gives CDR1 MNHNY, CDR2 SVGAGI (reference sequence). V lost 2 bases and J 6 bases, leaving 3 bases between the germline ends. This CDR3 contains 11 residues. CDR3 amino acids: CASSYGDTQYF. The DNA of the CDR3 is TGTGCCAGCAGTTACGGGGATACGCAGTATTTT.